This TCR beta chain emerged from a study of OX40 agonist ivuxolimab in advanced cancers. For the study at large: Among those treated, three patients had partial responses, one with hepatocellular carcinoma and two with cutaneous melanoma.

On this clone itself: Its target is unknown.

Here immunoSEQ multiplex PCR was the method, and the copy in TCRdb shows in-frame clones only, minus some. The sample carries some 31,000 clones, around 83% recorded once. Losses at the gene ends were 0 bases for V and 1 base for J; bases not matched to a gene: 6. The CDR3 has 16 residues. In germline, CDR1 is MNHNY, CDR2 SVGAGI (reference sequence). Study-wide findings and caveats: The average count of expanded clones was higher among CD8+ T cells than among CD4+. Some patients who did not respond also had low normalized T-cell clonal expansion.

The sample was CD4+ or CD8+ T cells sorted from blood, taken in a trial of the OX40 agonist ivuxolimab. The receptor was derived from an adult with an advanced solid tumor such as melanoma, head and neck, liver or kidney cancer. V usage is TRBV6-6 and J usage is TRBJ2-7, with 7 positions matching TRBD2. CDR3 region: CASSYSPSGTSYEQYF. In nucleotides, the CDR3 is TGTGCCAGCAGTTACTCGCCGAGCGGGACTTCCTACGAGCAGTACTTC.